The 9 T cell receptor beta chains presented below share a single source sample, sequenced in a study of shared clonotypes between healthy human individuals. Assay: immunoSEQ multiplex PCR; the TCRdb copy retains only in-frame clones and omits some. Among approximately 1.4 million clones, nearly 99% were seen once, and the ten largest hold around 0.45%. The material sequenced was naive CD4+ T cells sorted from blood. Subset meaning: CD45RA+ positively selected. The receptors here all came from a man aged 30 to 45 in good health.

This chain links TRBV5-1 with TRBJ2-3, with 7 bases identical to TRBD1. The CDR3 has 15 residues. V lost 0 bases to trimming and J lost 2 bases; unmatched junction nucleotides: 3. The germline CDR1 and CDR2 sequences are SGHRS and YFSETQ. The CDR3 DNA reads TGCGCCAGCAGCTTGGTGGGACAGACCACAGATACGCAGTATTTT. It codes for CASSLVGQTTDTQYF. Together with reference TRBV5-1 and TRBJ2-3, the CDR3 gives the full variable domain: KAGVTQTPRYLIKTRGQQVTLSCSPISGHRSVSWYQQTPGQGLQFLFEYFSETQRNKGNFPGRFSGRQFSNSRSEMNVSTLELGDSALYLCASSLVGQTTDTQYFGPGTRLTVL.

V gene TRBV28 combines with J gene TRBJ2-5, with TRBD1 identical over 7 bases. This CDR3 spans 15 amino acids. Per the germline V gene, CDR1 is MDHEN and CDR2 is SYDVKM. Germline trimming cut 0 bases from V and 1 base from J; bases unmatched to any gene: 2. The CDR3 sequence is CASSLWSGGQETQYF. As DNA, the CDR3 is TGTGCCAGCAGTTTATGGTCAGGGGGCCAAGAGACCCAGTACTTC.

This clone was seen once. The chain couples TRBV5-1 to TRBJ2-1; a possible D gene is TRBD1 (5 bases). CDR1 and CDR2 (germline): SGHRS, YFSETQ. The CDR3 has 13 amino acids. Trimming removed 3 bases from V and 8 bases from J, with 12 bases in between. CDR3 residues: CASSWGTTDEQFF. Written as DNA, the CDR3 is TGCGCCAGCAGCTGGGGCACGACCGATGAGCAGTTCTTC.

The table lists this clone with a few counts. The chain recombines TRBV12-2 with TRBJ1-4. TRBV12-2 is a pseudogene. The CDR3 spans 16 residues. CDR3: CASRLGGRLPDEKLFF. For the CDR3, the DNA is TGTGCAAGTCGCTTAGGGGGACGCCTTCCGGATGAAAAACTGTTTTTT.

The chain recombines TRBV7-9 with TRBJ1-4; a weak D match, TRBD1 (5 bases). Germline V gives CDR1 SEHNR, CDR2 FQNEAQ (reference sequence). The CDR3 spans 15 residues. V dropped 4 bases and J dropped 5 bases, with 14 bases sitting between them. CDR3 DNA: TGTGCCAGCAGCTCTACGGCAGGGCCCAATGAAAAACTGTTTTTT. Translation gives CASSSTAGPNEKLFF.

The chain combines TRBV6-1 with TRBJ2-2; D gene unclear. The V gene's germline CDR1 is MNHNS and CDR2 SASEGT. The CDR3 has 16 amino acids. Trimming removed 4 bases at V and 2 bases at J, with 14 bases between. The CDR3 DNA sequence: TGTGCCAGCAGTGCCTTTCACAGAGCTAACACCGGGGAGCTGTTTTTT. This translates into CASSAFHRANTGELFF.

The CDR3 coding sequence is TGCGCCAGCAGCCAGCTGATGGGGACACCAAACAACAAAAGGGACTACAATGAGCAGTTCTTC. This translates into CASSQLMGTPNNKRDYNEQFF. The rearrangement uses TRBV4-1 and TRBJ2-1, with D perhaps matching TRBD1 (6 bases). Germline V gives CDR1 MGHRA, CDR2 YSYEKL. The CDR3 spans 21 residues. V lost 3 bases, J lost 3 bases, and 30 bases lay in between.

The rearrangement joins TRBV27 to TRBJ2-1, with 7 nucleotides matching TRBD2. The CDR3 has 19 amino acids. With V trimmed by 7 bases and J by 6 bases, 24 bases remained unmatched. CDR1 is MNHEY and CDR2 is SMNVEV in the germline V gene (reference sequence). The CDR3 protein is CASTPRVGVSGPTRNEQFF. The DNA for the CDR3 is TGTGCCAGCACCCCACGTGTGGGGGTTAGCGGGCCCACCCGCAATGAGCAGTTCTTC.

The rearrangement joins TRBV5-1 to TRBJ2-1; 16 bases match TRBD2. The CDR3 has 17 amino acids. V shed 4 bases and J 16 bases; nucleotides not matched to a gene: 17. The germline CDR1 and CDR2 sequences are SGHRS and YFSETQ. CDR3 sequence: CASSITGTSGRGWFGFF. In nucleotides, the CDR3 is TGCGCCAGCAGCATCACCGGGACTAGCGGGAGGGGGTGGTTCGGATTCTTC.